The rows below give T cell receptor beta chains drawn from one sample of a study of blood T cell repertoires in COVID-19. Some clones are missing from TCRdb's copy, which holds only in-frame ones; the method was immunoSEQ multiplex PCR. The table has around 100,000 clones, about 80% seen once. The sample was peripheral blood. Receptors originate from a woman between 65 and 79 years old with acute or convalescent COVID-19. The CDR3 runs from the conserved cysteine through the conserved F or W. The D gene is left open where the match is weak. The size of a clone is reported for some rows only, either as once, few or many, or as a class for expanded clones.

J gene	V gene	CDR3 length	D gene	clone size	CDR3 protein	CDR3 DNA
TRBJ2-1	TRBV3-1/TRBV3-2	12	NA	NA	CASSQVRNEQFF	TGTGCCAGCAGCCAAGTGAGGAATGAGCAGTTCTTC
TRBJ1-3	TRBV12-5	15	NA	NA	CASGLDSYSGNTIYF	TGTGCTAGTGGTTTGGACAGTTACTCTGGAAACACCATATATTTT
TRBJ2-2	TRBV2	13	NA	NA	CASQRVGTGELFF	TGTGCCAGTCAGCGGGTTGGCACCGGGGAGCTGTTTTTT
TRBJ2-3	TRBV7-9	17	NA	NA	CASSLVQGMWDTDTQYF	TGTGCCAGCAGCTTAGTTCAGGGGATGTGGGACACAGATACGCAGTATTTT
TRBJ1-2	TRBV20-1	10	NA	NA	CSAGGEGYTF	TGCAGTGCTGGGGGGGAAGGCTACACCTTC
TRBJ2-1	TRBV2	13	TRBD1	NA	CASRVDRGNEQFF	TGTGCCAGCAGGGTGGACAGGGGCAATGAGCAGTTCTTC
TRBJ1-3	TRBV30	18	NA	NA	CAWSVTGGGGLLGNTIYF	TGTGCCTGGAGTGTCACCGGCGGGGGGGGTCTGTTGGGAAACACCATATATTTT
TRBJ1-6	TRBV5-1	16	TRBD1	NA	CASSKESGTENSPLHF	TGCGCCAGCAGCAAGGAATCCGGGACAGAAAATTCACCCCTCCACTTT
TRBJ2-3	TRBV6-1	14	NA	NA	CASSEVFGVDTQYF	TGTGCCAGCAGTGAAGTATTCGGGGTAGATACGCAGTATTTT
TRBJ2-1	TRBV2	15	TRBD2	NA	CASNLAGGPYNEQFF	TGTGCCAGCAATCTAGCGGGTGGCCCCTACAATGAGCAGTTCTTC
TRBJ1-1	TRBV5-1	18	TRBD1	few	CASSQTSIDRAGGTEAFF	TGCGCCAGCAGCCAGACAAGCATTGACAGGGCAGGAGGAACTGAAGCTTTCTTT
TRBJ2-3	TRBV11-3	16	NA	NA	CASSLEGKGMEDTQYF	TGTGCCAGCAGCTTAGAGGGTAAGGGGATGGAAGATACGCAGTATTTT
TRBJ1-1	TRBV5-1	14	NA	few	CASTAASMNTEAFF	TGCGCCAGCACAGCGGCAAGCATGAACACTGAAGCTTTCTTT
TRBJ1-4	TRBV5-1	15	NA	NA	CASSSSGTPNEKLFF	TGCGCCAGCAGCTCCTCCGGGACACCGAATGAAAAACTGTTTTTT
TRBJ1-3	TRBV7-2	13	NA	once	CASSLQGRNTIYF	TGTGCCAGCAGCTTACAGGGGAGAAACACCATATATTTT
TRBJ2-1	TRBV5-1	15	TRBD1	NA	CASSSGQGTYNEQFF	TGCGCCAGCAGCTCTGGACAGGGGACCTACAATGAGCAGTTCTTC
TRBJ2-1	TRBV11-2	16	NA	NA	CASSLVVAGAYNEQFF	TGTGCCAGCAGCTTAGTAGTTGCGGGGGCTTACAATGAGCAGTTCTTC